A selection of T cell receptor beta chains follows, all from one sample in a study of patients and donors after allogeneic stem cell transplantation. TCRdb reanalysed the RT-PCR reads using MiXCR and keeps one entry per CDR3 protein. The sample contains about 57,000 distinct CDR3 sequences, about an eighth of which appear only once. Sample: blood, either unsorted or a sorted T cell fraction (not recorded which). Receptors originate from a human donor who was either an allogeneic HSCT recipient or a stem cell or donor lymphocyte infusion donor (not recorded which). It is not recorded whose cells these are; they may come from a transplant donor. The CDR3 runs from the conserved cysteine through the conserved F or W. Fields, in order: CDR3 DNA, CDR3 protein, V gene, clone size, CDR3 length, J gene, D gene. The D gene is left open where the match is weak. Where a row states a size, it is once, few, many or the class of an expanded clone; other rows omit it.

CDR3 DNA: TGTGCCAGCAGTTTATCCGGGACTAGCGGGATGGGCGAGCAGTACTTC
CDR3 protein: CASSLSGTSGMGEQYF
V gene: TRBV27
clone size: NA
CDR3 length: 16
J gene: TRBJ2-7
D gene: TRBD2

CDR3 DNA: TGTGCCAGCAGCTTGGGTCCAGCCACGAACACTGAAGCTTTCTTT
CDR3 protein: CASSLGPATNTEAFF
V gene: TRBV5-4
clone size: NA
CDR3 length: 15
J gene: TRBJ1-1
D gene: NA

CDR3 DNA: TGCAGTGCCGGGGGCAAGGACGAGCAGTACTTC
CDR3 protein: CSAGGKDEQYF
V gene: TRBV20-1
clone size: many
CDR3 length: 11
J gene: TRBJ2-7
D gene: NA

CDR3 DNA: TGTGCCAGCAGTGCCCTAGCGGGAGTGGGTAATGAGCAGTTCTTC
CDR3 protein: CASSALAGVGNEQFF
V gene: TRBV25-1
clone size: few
CDR3 length: 15
J gene: TRBJ2-1
D gene: TRBD2

CDR3 DNA: TGTGCCAGCAGCTTCACCGGGACTATCTCTACAGATACGCAGTATTTT
CDR3 protein: CASSFTGTISTDTQYF
V gene: TRBV7-2
clone size: NA
CDR3 length: 16
J gene: TRBJ2-3
D gene: TRBD2

CDR3 DNA: TGTGCCAGCAGCGTAGGTACAGGGGGGCTGAACACTGAAGCTTTCTTT
CDR3 protein: CASSVGTGGLNTEAFF
V gene: TRBV9
clone size: few
CDR3 length: 16
J gene: TRBJ1-1
D gene: TRBD1

CDR3 DNA: TGCGCCAGCAGTGACCCCGGGACAGGTCCCGGGGAGCTGTTTTTT
CDR3 protein: CASSDPGTGPGELFF
V gene: TRBV10-1
clone size: many
CDR3 length: 15
J gene: TRBJ2-2
D gene: TRBD1

CDR3 DNA: TGTGCCAGCAGCCCCTGGACGGCAAGCACAGATACGCAGTATTTT
CDR3 protein: CASSPWTASTDTQYF
V gene: TRBV7-9
clone size: NA
CDR3 length: 15
J gene: TRBJ2-3
D gene: NA

CDR3 DNA: TGTGCCAGCAGTTATGGGGGACACCCCAACTACGAGCAGTACTTC
CDR3 protein: CASSYGGHPNYEQYF
V gene: TRBV6-5
clone size: many
CDR3 length: 15
J gene: TRBJ2-7
D gene: NA

CDR3 DNA: TGCAGTGCCCCCGGGACGGAGGAAGCTTTCTTT
CDR3 protein: CSAPGTEEAFF
V gene: TRBV20-1
clone size: NA
CDR3 length: 11
J gene: TRBJ1-1
D gene: NA

CDR3 DNA: TGTGCCAGCAGCTCAGACAGCGGTTGGGATCAGCCCCAGCATTTT
CDR3 protein: CASSSDSGWDQPQHF
V gene: TRBV5-6
clone size: many
CDR3 length: 15
J gene: TRBJ1-5
D gene: NA

CDR3 DNA: TGTGCCAGCAGCCAGGAGCCGGGACACTACGAGCAGTACTTC
CDR3 protein: CASSQEPGHYEQYF
V gene: TRBV14
clone size: NA
CDR3 length: 14
J gene: TRBJ2-7
D gene: NA

CDR3 DNA: TGCAGGGCAGACAACAGGGCATCAGATACGCAGTATTTT
CDR3 protein: CRADNRASDTQYF
V gene: TRBV20-1
clone size: NA
CDR3 length: 13
J gene: TRBJ2-3
D gene: NA

CDR3 DNA: TGTGCCAGCAGCCTCGGGACAGCAGCTAACTATGGCTACACCTTC
CDR3 protein: CASSLGTAANYGYTF
V gene: TRBV7-9
clone size: NA
CDR3 length: 15
J gene: TRBJ1-2
D gene: TRBD1

CDR3 DNA: TGCGCCAGCAGCGGTGACTTGGACGGACTGAACTATGGCTACACCTTC
CDR3 protein: CASSGDLDGLNYGYTF
V gene: TRBV5-1
clone size: NA
CDR3 length: 16
J gene: TRBJ1-2
D gene: NA

CDR3 DNA: TGTGCCAGCAGCTTCAGCGCTAGCGGGTCCCCTCTGGCTACGCAGTATTTT
CDR3 protein: CASSFSASGSPLATQYF
V gene: TRBV7-8
clone size: few
CDR3 length: 17
J gene: TRBJ2-3
D gene: TRBD2

CDR3 DNA: TGCAGTGCGCCCCGGGACTCCATAGACAATGAGCAGTTCTTC
CDR3 protein: CSAPRDSIDNEQFF
V gene: TRBV20-1
clone size: NA
CDR3 length: 14
J gene: TRBJ2-1
D gene: NA

CDR3 DNA: TGTGCCAGCAGCCAAGGGGGGAGTTTGACTGAAGCTTTCTTT
CDR3 protein: CASSQGGSLTEAFF
V gene: TRBV14
clone size: NA
CDR3 length: 14
J gene: TRBJ1-1
D gene: NA

CDR3 DNA: TGCGCCAGCAGCTTTGCGCCGCAAACTAATGAAAAACTGTTTTTT
CDR3 protein: CASSFAPQTNEKLFF
V gene: TRBV5-1
clone size: many
CDR3 length: 15
J gene: TRBJ1-4
D gene: NA

CDR3 DNA: TGTGCCAGCAGCTTAGCTCAGGGAGCCCCTAGCACAGATACGCAGTATTTT
CDR3 protein: CASSLAQGAPSTDTQYF
V gene: TRBV11-2
clone size: few
CDR3 length: 17
J gene: TRBJ2-3
D gene: NA

CDR3 DNA: TGTGCCAGCAGTTTAACTGTCACTGCTCATGGCTACACCTTC
CDR3 protein: CASSLTVTAHGYTF
V gene: TRBV12-3/TRBV12-4
clone size: NA
CDR3 length: 14
J gene: TRBJ1-2
D gene: NA

CDR3 DNA: TGTGCCAGCAGTAAGGGTACTAATGAAAAACTGTTTTTT
CDR3 protein: CASSKGTNEKLFF
V gene: TRBV25-1
clone size: many
CDR3 length: 13
J gene: TRBJ1-4
D gene: NA

CDR3 DNA: TGTGCCAGCAGCCTTCATACAGGGGTTGGGGCAGATACGCAGTATTTT
CDR3 protein: CASSLHTGVGADTQYF
V gene: TRBV6-5
clone size: NA
CDR3 length: 16
J gene: TRBJ2-3
D gene: TRBD1

CDR3 DNA: TGCAGTGCTAGAGAACTCACGGGACTACCCTCCTACGAGCAGTACTTC
CDR3 protein: CSARELTGLPSYEQYF
V gene: TRBV20-1
clone size: NA
CDR3 length: 16
J gene: TRBJ2-7
D gene: TRBD2

CDR3 DNA: TGCAGTGGTTACAGGGGACAAGAGACCCAGTACTTC
CDR3 protein: CSGYRGQETQYF
V gene: TRBV20-1
clone size: once
CDR3 length: 12
J gene: TRBJ2-5
D gene: TRBD1

CDR3 DNA: TGCGCCAGCAGGGAGTACACCGGGGAGCTGTTTTTT
CDR3 protein: CASREYTGELFF
V gene: TRBV10-2
clone size: NA
CDR3 length: 12
J gene: TRBJ2-2
D gene: NA

CDR3 DNA: TGTGCCAGCAGTTACTCGGAGGGGCGGAACACTGAAGCTTTCTTT
CDR3 protein: CASSYSEGRNTEAFF
V gene: TRBV6-6
clone size: many
CDR3 length: 15
J gene: TRBJ1-1
D gene: NA

CDR3 DNA: TGCAGTGCTAGAGATGGCGGACTCGGTTACGAGCAGTACTTC
CDR3 protein: CSARDGGLGYEQYF
V gene: TRBV20-1
clone size: many
CDR3 length: 14
J gene: TRBJ2-7
D gene: NA

CDR3 DNA: TGTGCCAGCAGTTTCCGGGACACAAACAATGAGCAGTTCTTC
CDR3 protein: CASSFRDTNNEQFF
V gene: TRBV12-3/TRBV12-4
clone size: few
CDR3 length: 14
J gene: TRBJ2-1
D gene: NA

CDR3 DNA: TGTGCCAGCAGCTCGGTCGGGACTAGCGGCTCTTACAAGCAGTACTTC
CDR3 protein: CASSSVGTSGSYKQYF
V gene: TRBV5-8
clone size: NA
CDR3 length: 16
J gene: TRBJ2-7
D gene: TRBD2

CDR3 DNA: TGCGCCAGCAGCTTGGGCACCACGAACACTGAAGCTTTCTTT
CDR3 protein: CASSLGTTNTEAFF
V gene: TRBV5-1
clone size: many
CDR3 length: 14
J gene: TRBJ1-1
D gene: NA

CDR3 DNA: TGTGCCAGCAGCCAAGAGCGGACAGGGATTTACGAGCAGTACTTC
CDR3 protein: CASSQERTGIYEQYF
V gene: TRBV4-2
clone size: NA
CDR3 length: 15
J gene: TRBJ2-7
D gene: TRBD1

CDR3 DNA: TGCGCCAGCAGCCGACTAGCGGGAGGGCCAGAACCTTCCTACGAGCAGTACTTC
CDR3 protein: CASSRLAGGPEPSYEQYF
V gene: TRBV5-1
clone size: few
CDR3 length: 18
J gene: TRBJ2-7
D gene: TRBD2

CDR3 DNA: TGCAGTGCTAAAAGCCGACTAGTCCGCACAGATACGCAGTATTTT
CDR3 protein: CSAKSRLVRTDTQYF
V gene: TRBV20-1
clone size: NA
CDR3 length: 15
J gene: TRBJ2-3
D gene: NA

CDR3 DNA: TGTGCCAGCACGGAGACAGGTGACAATGAGCAGTTCTTC
CDR3 protein: CASTETGDNEQFF
V gene: TRBV3-1
clone size: few
CDR3 length: 13
J gene: TRBJ2-1
D gene: NA

CDR3 DNA: TGTGCCACCAGTGAAGGACTAGGTTTTTCCGGGGAGCTGTTTTTT
CDR3 protein: CATSEGLGFSGELFF
V gene: TRBV24-1
clone size: many
CDR3 length: 15
J gene: TRBJ2-2
D gene: TRBD2

CDR3 DNA: TGTGCCAGCAGTCCACAGGGCGTAGAGCTGTTTTTT
CDR3 protein: CASSPQGVELFF
V gene: TRBV6-2/TRBV6-3
clone size: many
CDR3 length: 12
J gene: TRBJ2-2
D gene: NA

CDR3 DNA: TGTGCCAGCAGCTTCGGGACTAAAAATGAGCAGTTCTTC
CDR3 protein: CASSFGTKNEQFF
V gene: TRBV27
clone size: NA
CDR3 length: 13
J gene: TRBJ2-1
D gene: TRBD2

CDR3 DNA: TGCAGTGCTCGTTCCGGGACTAGCGGGGCTAGCACAGATACGCAGTATTTT
CDR3 protein: CSARSGTSGASTDTQYF
V gene: TRBV20-1
clone size: few
CDR3 length: 17
J gene: TRBJ2-3
D gene: TRBD2